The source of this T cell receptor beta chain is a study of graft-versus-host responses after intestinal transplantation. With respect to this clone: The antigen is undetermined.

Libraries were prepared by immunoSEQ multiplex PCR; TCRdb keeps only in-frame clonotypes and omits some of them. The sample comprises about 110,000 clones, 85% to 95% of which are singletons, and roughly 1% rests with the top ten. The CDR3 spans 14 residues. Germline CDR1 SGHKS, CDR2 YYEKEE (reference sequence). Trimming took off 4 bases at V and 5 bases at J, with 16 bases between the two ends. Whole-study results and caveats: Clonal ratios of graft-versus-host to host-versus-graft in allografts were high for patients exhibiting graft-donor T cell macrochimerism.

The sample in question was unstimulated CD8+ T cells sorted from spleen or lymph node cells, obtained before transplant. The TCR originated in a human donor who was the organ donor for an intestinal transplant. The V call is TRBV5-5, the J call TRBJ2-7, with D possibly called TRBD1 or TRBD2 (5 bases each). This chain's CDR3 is CASSPNVRGDEQYF. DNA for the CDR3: TGTGCCAGCAGCCCCAATGTTAGAGGGGACGAGCAGTACTTC. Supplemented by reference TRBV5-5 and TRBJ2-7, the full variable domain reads DAGVTQSPTHLIKTRGQQVTLRCSPISGHKSVSWYQQVLGQGPQFIFQYYEKEERGRGNFPDRFSARQFPNYSSELNVNALLLGDSALYLCASSPNVRGDEQYFGPGTRLTVT.